Sequencing of this T cell receptor (beta chain) was carried out in a study of T cell changes during pregnancy in multiple sclerosis. CDR3 length: 15 amino acids. The germline V gene has CDR1 MGHRA and CDR2 YSYEKL. Deletions cut 1 base from V and 2 bases from J, with 12 bases between. Some clones are missing from TCRdb's copy, which holds only in-frame ones; the method was immunoSEQ multiplex PCR. This sample yields about 59,000 clones, of which around 94% are seen a single time; just over 2.5% belongs to the top ten. This material consisted of CD8+ T cells from peripheral blood mononuclear cells, taken after pregnancy. The chain has TRBV4-1 and TRBJ2-7; D ambiguous. The clonotype originates from a female donor with multiple sclerosis, enrolled in a pregnancy study. CDR3 nucleotide sequence: TGCGCCAGCAGCCAAGGGTTTGGCTCCGCCTACGAGCAGTACTTC. Encoded protein: CASSQGFGSAYEQYF.